Shown below are 7 T cell receptor beta chains from a single sample sequenced in a study of blood T cell repertoires in COVID-19. TCRdb keeps only in-frame clones here, not all; method: immunoSEQ multiplex PCR. Of about 92,000 clones listed, 70% to 85% are singletons. Source material: peripheral blood. Receptors originate from a woman aged 60-70 years in a cohort sampled during active or convalescent COVID-19.

This clone was seen only a few times. The chain has TRBV7-9 and TRBJ1-2; D gene unclear. There are 14 residues in the CDR3. Germline values: CDR1 SEHNR, CDR2 FQNEAQ (reference sequence). V was clipped by 5 bases and J by 1 base, with 11 bases between them. This chain's CDR3 is CASSLGSVNYGYTF. The DNA for the CDR3 is TGTGCCAGCAGCCTCGGGTCAGTTAACTATGGCTACACCTTC.

The chain uses TRBV5-1 and TRBJ2-3; no clear D. Trimming cost V 0 bases and J 4 bases, with 15 bases left between them. CDR3 length equals 16 residues. Germline V lookup: CDR1 SGHRS, CDR2 YFSETQ. Here the CDR3 reads CASSLDSLRSADTQYF. Written as DNA, the CDR3 is TGCGCCAGCAGCTTGGATTCTTTAAGATCAGCAGATACGCAGTATTTT.

V usage is TRBV15 and J usage is TRBJ2-1, with D perhaps TRBD2 (6 bases). CDR3 length: 16 amino acids. Germline V gene data show CDR1 as LNHNV and CDR2 as YYDKDF (reference sequence). Trimming cost V 6 bases and J 4 bases, with 19 bases left between them. In DNA, the CDR3 is TGTGCCACCAGTGAACGACGGCGGGGAGGTTACAATGAGCAGTTCTTC. Residues: CATSERRRGGYNEQFF.

This chain links TRBV2 with TRBJ1-4; 7 positions agree with TRBD1. The V gene's germline CDR1 is SNHLY and CDR2 FYNNEI. The CDR3 totals 15 residues. V lost 6 bases and J lost 4; bases outside the gene matches: 8. CDR3 nucleotides: TGTGCCAGCAGCGCAGACAGGGTTGGTAATGAAAAACTGTTTTTT. It codes for CASSADRVGNEKLFF. The whole variable domain, filled in from reference TRBV2 and TRBJ1-4, reads EPEVTQTPSHQVTQMGQEVILRCVPISNHLYFYWYRQILGQKVEFLVSFYNNEISEKSEIFDDQFSVERPDGSNFTLKIRSTKLEDSAMYFCASSADRVGNEKLFFGSGTQLSVL.

This clone has just one count. The genes are TRBV5-1 and TRBJ2-7, with 8 bases matching TRBD1. The ends lost 3 bases at V and 4 bases at J; junction bases unmatched: 6. The CDR3 has 14 amino acids. Germline V gene data show CDR1 as SGHRS and CDR2 as YFSETQ. As DNA, the CDR3 is TGCGCCAGCAGCTCGACAGGGGAAGGGTACGAGCAGTACTTC. Its translation is CASSSTGEGYEQYF.

The chain joins TRBV28 to TRBJ2-5; the D gene is possibly TRBD1 (6 bases). The CDR3 runs 14 residues. V was shortened by 7 bases and J by 9 bases, with 21 bases between the two germline ends. Looked up from germline, CDR1 is MDHEN and CDR2 is SYDVKM. The CDR3 sequence: CASIKAYREGAQYF. The CDR3 DNA sequence: TGTGCCAGCATTAAGGCCTATCGTGAGGGGGCCCAGTACTTC.

The chain links TRBV4-2 to TRBJ2-1, with D perhaps matching TRBD2 (6 bases). There are 15 residues in the CDR3. Germline V gene sequence: CDR1 LGHNA, CDR2 YNFKEQ. V lost 4 bases to trimming and J lost 6 bases, with 16 bases between them. The chain's CDR3 is CASSLGGAELNEQFF. The CDR3 DNA reads TGTGCCAGCAGCCTCGGGGGAGCGGAGCTCAATGAGCAGTTCTTC.